The T cell receptor (beta chain) under discussion was sequenced for a study of blood T cell repertoires in COVID-19. Study information: T cells, B-cell-depleted T cells, or PBMCs supplied cDNA or gDNA.

In the original workflow: For nucleated cells, counts were estimated from reference gene primer amplification. Measured with immunoSEQ multiplex PCR; TCRdb has only the in-frame clones, and not every one. D and trimming were read from the DNA, whereas the V and J calls and clone size are those reported in that table. The sample holds approximately 260,000 clones; around 80% are singletons and the top ten take roughly 4.2%. V gave up 8 bases and J gave up 1 base, with 17 bases separating them. Germline assignment: CDR1 MDHEN and CDR2 SYDVKM. The CDR3 consists of 15 residues. The TCR was taken from a woman in her 40s with active or convalescent COVID-19. This chain uses TRBV28 with TRBJ1-1, with D perhaps matching TRBD1 (5 bases). The sequencing input was peripheral blood. In nucleotides, the CDR3 is TGTGCCAGCGCCCGAAGGAGGGGAAGGAACACTGAAGCTTTCTTT. Amino acid sequence: CASARRRGRNTEAFF.